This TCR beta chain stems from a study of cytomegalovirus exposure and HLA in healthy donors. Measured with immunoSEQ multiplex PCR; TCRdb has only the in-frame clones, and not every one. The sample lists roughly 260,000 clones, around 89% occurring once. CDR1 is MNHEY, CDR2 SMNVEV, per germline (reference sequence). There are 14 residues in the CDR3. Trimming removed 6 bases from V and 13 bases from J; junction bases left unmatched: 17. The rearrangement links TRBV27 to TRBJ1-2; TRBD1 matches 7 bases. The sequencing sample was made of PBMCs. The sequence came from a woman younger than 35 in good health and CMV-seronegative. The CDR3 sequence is CASSPWDSLTTRTF. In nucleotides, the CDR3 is TGTGCCAGCAGCCCGTGGGACAGCCTCACAACGCGCACCTTC.